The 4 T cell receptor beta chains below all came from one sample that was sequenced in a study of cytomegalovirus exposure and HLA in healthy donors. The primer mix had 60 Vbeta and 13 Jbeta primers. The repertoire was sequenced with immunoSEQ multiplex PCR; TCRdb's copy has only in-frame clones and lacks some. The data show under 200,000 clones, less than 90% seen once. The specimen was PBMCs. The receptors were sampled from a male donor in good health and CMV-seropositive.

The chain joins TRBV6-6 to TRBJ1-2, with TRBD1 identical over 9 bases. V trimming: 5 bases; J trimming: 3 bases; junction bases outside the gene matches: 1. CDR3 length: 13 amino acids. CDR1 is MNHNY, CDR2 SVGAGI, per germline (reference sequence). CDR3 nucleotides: TGTGCCAGCAGTCGGGACAGGGACTATGGCTACACCTTC. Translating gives CASSRDRDYGYTF.

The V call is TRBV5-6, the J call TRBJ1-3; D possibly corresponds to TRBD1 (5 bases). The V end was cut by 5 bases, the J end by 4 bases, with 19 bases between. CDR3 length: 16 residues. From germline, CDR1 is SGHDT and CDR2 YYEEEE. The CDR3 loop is CASRSLTVSNGNTIYF. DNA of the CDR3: TGTGCCAGCAGATCCCTGACAGTTTCCAACGGAAACACCATATATTTT.

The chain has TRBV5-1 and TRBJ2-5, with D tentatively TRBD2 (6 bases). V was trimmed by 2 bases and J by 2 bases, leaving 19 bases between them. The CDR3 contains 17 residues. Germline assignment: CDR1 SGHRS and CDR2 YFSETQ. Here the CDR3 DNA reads TGCGCCAGCAGCTTTGGGTCAGGGATCGGGAGTCAAGAGACCCAGTACTTC. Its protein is CASSFGSGIGSQETQYF.

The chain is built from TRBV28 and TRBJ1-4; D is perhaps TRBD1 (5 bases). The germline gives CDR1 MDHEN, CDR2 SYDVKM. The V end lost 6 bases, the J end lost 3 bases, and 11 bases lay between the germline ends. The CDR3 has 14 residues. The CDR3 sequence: CASRETAANEKLFF. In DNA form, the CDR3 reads TGTGCCAGCAGGGAGACAGCAGCTAATGAAAAACTGTTTTTT.